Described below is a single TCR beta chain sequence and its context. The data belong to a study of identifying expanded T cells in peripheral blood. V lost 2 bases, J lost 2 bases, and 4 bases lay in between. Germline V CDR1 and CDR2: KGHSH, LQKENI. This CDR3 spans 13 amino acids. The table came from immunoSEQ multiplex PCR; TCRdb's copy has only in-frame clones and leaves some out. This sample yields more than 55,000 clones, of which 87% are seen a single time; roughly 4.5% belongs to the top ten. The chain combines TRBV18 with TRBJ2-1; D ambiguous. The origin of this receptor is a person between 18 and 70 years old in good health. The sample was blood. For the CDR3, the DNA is TGTGCCAGCTCACCAGTTGCCTACAATGAGCAGTTCTTC. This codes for CASSPVAYNEQFF. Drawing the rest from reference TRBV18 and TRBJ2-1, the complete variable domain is NAGVMQNPRHLVRRRGQEARLRCSPMKGHSHVYWYRQLPEEGLKFMVYLQKENIIDESGMPKERFSAEFPKEGPSILRIQQVVRGDSAAYFCASSPVAYNEQFFGPGTRLTVL.